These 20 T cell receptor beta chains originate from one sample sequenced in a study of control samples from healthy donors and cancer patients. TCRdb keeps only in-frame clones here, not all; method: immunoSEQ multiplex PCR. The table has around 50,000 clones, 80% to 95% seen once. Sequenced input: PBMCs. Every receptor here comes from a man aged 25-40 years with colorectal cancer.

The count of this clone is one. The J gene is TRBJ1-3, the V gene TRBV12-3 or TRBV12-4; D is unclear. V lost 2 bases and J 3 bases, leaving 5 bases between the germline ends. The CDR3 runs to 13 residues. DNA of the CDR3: TGTGCCAGCAGTTTAAGTGTTGGAAACACCATATATTTT. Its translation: CASSLSVGNTIYF.

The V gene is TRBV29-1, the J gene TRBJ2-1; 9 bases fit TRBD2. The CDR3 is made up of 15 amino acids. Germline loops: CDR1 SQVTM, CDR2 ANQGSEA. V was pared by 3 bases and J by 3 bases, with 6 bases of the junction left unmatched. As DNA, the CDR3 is TGCAGCGTTGACGGGGCGGGGGGGCACTACAATGAGCAGTTCTTC. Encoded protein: CSVDGAGGHYNEQFF.

The DNA for the CDR3 is TGTGCCAGCGCGGTGACAGGGGGGATCTATGGCTACACCTTC. Translation gives CASAVTGGIYGYTF. The chain carries TRBV6-5 and TRBJ1-2; 9 nucleotides align to TRBD1. Germline-derived CDR1 and CDR2 are MNHEY and SVGAGI. The CDR3 is 14 amino acids. V dropped 8 bases and J dropped 4; count of bases not matched to a gene: 8.

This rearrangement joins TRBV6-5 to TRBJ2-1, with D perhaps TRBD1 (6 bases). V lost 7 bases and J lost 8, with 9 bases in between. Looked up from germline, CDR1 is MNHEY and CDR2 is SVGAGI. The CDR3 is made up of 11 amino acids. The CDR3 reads CASTQGHEQFF. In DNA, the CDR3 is TGTGCCAGCACACAGGGCCATGAGCAGTTCTTC.

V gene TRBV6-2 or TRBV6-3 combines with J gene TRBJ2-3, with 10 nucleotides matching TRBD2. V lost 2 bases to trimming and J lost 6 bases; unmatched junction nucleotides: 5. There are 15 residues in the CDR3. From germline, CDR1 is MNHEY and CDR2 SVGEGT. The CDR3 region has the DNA TGTGCCAGCAGTTACGGGGGACTAGCGCGCGATACGCAGTATTTT. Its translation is CASSYGGLARDTQYF.

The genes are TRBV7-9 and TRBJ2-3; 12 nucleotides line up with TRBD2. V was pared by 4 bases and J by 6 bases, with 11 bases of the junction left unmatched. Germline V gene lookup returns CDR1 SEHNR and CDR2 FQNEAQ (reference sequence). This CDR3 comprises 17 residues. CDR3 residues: CASSSHGLAGRMDTQYF. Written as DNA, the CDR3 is TGTGCCAGCAGCTCTCACGGACTAGCGGGGCGCATGGATACGCAGTATTTT.

This CDR3 is CASSYRLGGTDTQYF. Written as DNA, the CDR3 is TGTGCCAGCAGCTATCGACTAGGGGGCACAGATACGCAGTATTTT. The genes are TRBV7-9 and TRBJ2-3; D is possibly TRBD2 (6 bases). This CDR3 spans 15 amino acids. Germline V gene data show CDR1 as SEHNR and CDR2 as FQNEAQ (reference sequence). The V end lost 4 bases, the J end lost 1 base, and 12 bases lay between the germline ends.

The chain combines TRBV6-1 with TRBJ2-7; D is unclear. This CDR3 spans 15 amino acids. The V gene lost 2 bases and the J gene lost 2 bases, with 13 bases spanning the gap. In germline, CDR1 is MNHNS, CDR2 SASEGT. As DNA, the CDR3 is TGTGCCAGCAGTGAAACCCTCTCCGCAGCCTACGAGCAGTACTTC. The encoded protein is CASSETLSAAYEQYF.

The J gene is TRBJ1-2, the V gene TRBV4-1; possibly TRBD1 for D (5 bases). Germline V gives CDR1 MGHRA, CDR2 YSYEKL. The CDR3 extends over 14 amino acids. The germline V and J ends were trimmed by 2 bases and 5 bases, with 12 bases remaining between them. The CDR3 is CASSQPGRSYGYTF. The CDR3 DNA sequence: TGCGCCAGCAGCCAACCGGGACGGTCGTATGGCTACACCTTC.

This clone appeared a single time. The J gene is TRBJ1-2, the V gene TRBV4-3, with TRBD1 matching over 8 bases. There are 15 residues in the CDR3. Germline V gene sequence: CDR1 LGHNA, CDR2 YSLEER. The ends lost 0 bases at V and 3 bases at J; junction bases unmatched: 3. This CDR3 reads CASSQDTGGDYGYTF. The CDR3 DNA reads TGCGCCAGCAGCCAAGATACAGGGGGGGACTATGGCTACACCTTC.

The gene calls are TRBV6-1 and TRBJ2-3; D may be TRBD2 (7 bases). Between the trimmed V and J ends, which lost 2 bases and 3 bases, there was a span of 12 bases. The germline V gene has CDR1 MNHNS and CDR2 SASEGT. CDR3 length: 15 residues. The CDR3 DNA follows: TGTGCCAGCAGTGAATTGGGGGGGCGGACAGATACGCAGTATTTT. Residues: CASSELGGRTDTQYF.

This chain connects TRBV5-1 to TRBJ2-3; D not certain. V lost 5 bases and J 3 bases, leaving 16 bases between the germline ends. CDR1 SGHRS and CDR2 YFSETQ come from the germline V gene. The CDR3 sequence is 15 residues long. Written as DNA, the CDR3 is TGCGCCAGCAGGGAAACGGGCACGAGAACAGATACGCAGTATTTT. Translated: CASRETGTRTDTQYF.

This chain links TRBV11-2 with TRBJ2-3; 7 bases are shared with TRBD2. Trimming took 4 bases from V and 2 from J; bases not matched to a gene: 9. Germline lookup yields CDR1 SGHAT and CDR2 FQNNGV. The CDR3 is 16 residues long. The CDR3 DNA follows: TGTGCCAGCAGCTCCCAGAGCGGGGTACCCACAGATACGCAGTATTTT. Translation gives CASSSQSGVPTDTQYF.

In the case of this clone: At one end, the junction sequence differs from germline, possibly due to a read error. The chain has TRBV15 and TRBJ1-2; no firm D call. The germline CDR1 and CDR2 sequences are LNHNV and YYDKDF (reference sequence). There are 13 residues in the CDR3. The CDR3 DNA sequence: TGTGCCACCAGCAGAGATCTTGTCTCTTTTGGGTCCTTC. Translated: CATSRDLVSFGSF.

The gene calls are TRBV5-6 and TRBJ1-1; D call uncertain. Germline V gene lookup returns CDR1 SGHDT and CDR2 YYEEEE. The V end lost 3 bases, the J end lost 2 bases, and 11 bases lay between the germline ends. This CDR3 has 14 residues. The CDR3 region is CASSSTSLNTEAFF. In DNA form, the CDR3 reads TGTGCCAGCAGCTCGACATCATTAAACACTGAAGCTTTCTTT.

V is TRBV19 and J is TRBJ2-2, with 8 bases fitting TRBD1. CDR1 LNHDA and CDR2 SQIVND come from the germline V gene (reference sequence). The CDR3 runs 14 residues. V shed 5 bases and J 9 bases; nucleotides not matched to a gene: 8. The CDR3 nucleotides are TGTGCCAGTAGTTCCCGGACAGGGTTGAGGGAGCTGTTTTTT. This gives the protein CASSSRTGLRELFF.

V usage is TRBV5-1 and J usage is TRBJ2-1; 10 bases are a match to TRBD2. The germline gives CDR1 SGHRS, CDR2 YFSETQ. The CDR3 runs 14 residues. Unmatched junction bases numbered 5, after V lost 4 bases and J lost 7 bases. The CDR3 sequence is CASSPGLARNEQFF. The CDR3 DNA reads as TGCGCCAGCAGCCCGGGACTAGCGAGGAATGAGCAGTTCTTC.

The CDR3 region has the DNA TGTGCCAGCAGCCTTAACACCGGGGAGCTGTTTTTT. It codes for CASSLNTGELFF. The V and J genes are TRBV7-9 and TRBJ2-2; the D is unclear. Between the trimmed V and J ends, which lost 5 bases and 2 bases, there was a span of 3 bases. The CDR3 extends over 12 amino acids. CDR1 is SEHNR, CDR2 FQNEAQ, per germline (reference sequence).

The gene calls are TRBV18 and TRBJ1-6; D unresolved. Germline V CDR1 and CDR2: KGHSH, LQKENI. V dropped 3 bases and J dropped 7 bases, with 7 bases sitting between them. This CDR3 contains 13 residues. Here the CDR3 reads CASSPNFNSPLHF. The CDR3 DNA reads TGTGCCAGCTCACCGAACTTCAATTCACCCCTCCACTTT.

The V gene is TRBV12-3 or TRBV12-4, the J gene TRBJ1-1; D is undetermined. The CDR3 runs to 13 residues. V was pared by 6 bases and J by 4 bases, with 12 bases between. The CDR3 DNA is TGTGCCAGCAGCCCCGCGGGTAGCACTGAAGCTTTCTTT. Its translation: CASSPAGSTEAFF.